The 16 T cell receptor beta chains listed next were all sequenced from one sample in a study of blood T cell repertoires in COVID-19. Some clones are missing from TCRdb's copy, which holds only in-frame ones; the method was immunoSEQ multiplex PCR. This sample has about 70,000 clones, with approximately 90% found just once. Specimen: peripheral blood. The receptors come from a man in his forties or fifties with COVID-19, enrolled during active disease.

The rearrangement joins TRBV7-9 to TRBJ2-3, with a weak D call TRBD2 (5 bases). Germline lookup yields CDR1 SEHNR and CDR2 FQNEAQ (reference sequence). V lost 5 bases, J lost 0 bases, and 6 bases lay in between. This CDR3 contains 13 residues. CDR3 coding DNA: TGTGCCAGCAGCCGGACTAGCACAGATACGCAGTATTTT. Amino acid sequence: CASSRTSTDTQYF.

The chain couples TRBV5-1 to TRBJ1-4, with 7 bases matching TRBD1. Germline CDR1 SGHRS, CDR2 YFSETQ. The CDR3 runs to 14 residues. The V and J ends lost 3 bases and 5 bases, in that order; junction bases with no gene match: 4. The CDR3 nucleotides are TGCGCCAGCAGCTCGGGACAGCTCAATGAAAAACTGTTTTTT. It specifies CASSSGQLNEKLFF.

The V call is TRBV7-2, the J call TRBJ2-5, with 7 nucleotides matching TRBD2. Trimming removed 1 base from V and 5 bases from J; junction bases left unmatched: 7. Per the germline V gene, CDR1 is SGHTA and CDR2 is FQGNSA. CDR3 length: 15 amino acids. The CDR3 nucleotides read TGTGCCAGCAGCTTAGTTCACTCCGGGAGGGAGACCCAGTACTTC. Translated: CASSLVHSGRETQYF.

The J gene is TRBJ2-7, the V gene TRBV5-5; 10 positions match TRBD1. V dropped 4 bases and J dropped 2; count of bases not matched to a gene: 6. CDR3 length: 15 amino acids. Germline-derived CDR1 and CDR2 are SGHKS and YYEKEE (reference sequence). Here the CDR3 DNA reads TGTGCCAGCAGCCGGGGACAGGGGCCAGCCTACGAGCAGTACTTC. Protein: CASSRGQGPAYEQYF.

The rearrangement joins TRBV15 to TRBJ1-5; D not resolved. Trimming removed 5 bases from V and 0 bases from J, with 5 bases in between. From germline, CDR1 is LNHNV and CDR2 YYDKDF (reference sequence). The CDR3 is 13 residues long. CDR3 in DNA: TGTGCCACCAGCGCGGTTAGCAATCAGCCCCAGCATTTT. Its protein product is CATSAVSNQPQHF.

V and J are TRBV5-1 and TRBJ1-1; D gene unclear. CDR1 SGHRS and CDR2 YFSETQ come from the germline V gene. The CDR3 is 16 residues long. Trimming stripped 0 bases from V and 0 bases from J, with 12 bases between. DNA of the CDR3: TGCGCCAGCAGCTTGGTAGCAGCAAGAATGAACACTGAAGCTTTCTTT. The encoded protein is CASSLVAARMNTEAFF.

The V gene is TRBV28, the J gene TRBJ2-5; weak D call: TRBD1 (5 bases). The CDR3 contains 13 residues. Germline loops: CDR1 MDHEN, CDR2 SYDVKM. V shed 3 bases and J shed 5 bases, with 10 bases lying between them. The DNA for the CDR3 is TGTGCCAGCAGTTTGGGCAGGGCTGAGACCCAGTACTTC. As protein: CASSLGRAETQYF.

This sequence joins TRBV5-1 and TRBJ2-2; 7 bases agree with TRBD1. The CDR3 has 15 amino acids. From germline, CDR1 is SGHRS and CDR2 YFSETQ. The V and J ends lost 4 bases and 7 bases, in that order; junction bases with no gene match: 10. Here the CDR3 DNA reads TGCGCCAGCAGCGCCGGACAGGTGGAAGGCGGGGAGCTGTTTTTT. Protein sequence: CASSAGQVEGGELFF. Filled out from reference TRBV5-1 and TRBJ2-2, the complete variable domain reads KAGVTQTPRYLIKTRGQQVTLSCSPISGHRSVSWYQQTPGQGLQFLFEYFSETQRNKGNFPGRFSGRQFSNSRSEMNVSTLELGDSALYLCASSAGQVEGGELFFGEGSRLTVL.

This clone is a singleton in its sample. V usage is TRBV27 and J usage is TRBJ2-1, with 8 bases lining up with TRBD2. This CDR3 has 14 amino acids. Germline CDR1 and CDR2: MNHEY and SMNVEV (reference sequence). The ends lost 5 bases at V and 9 bases at J; junction bases unmatched: 9. In nucleotides, the CDR3 is TGTGCCAGCAGTGGCGGGAGGTCGGGGCTTGAGCAGTTCTTC. It specifies CASSGGRSGLEQFF.

The chain recombines TRBV6-5 with TRBJ2-4; 8 nucleotides agree with TRBD1. This CDR3 region has 15 residues. Germline CDR1 MNHEY, CDR2 SVGAGI. V was clipped by 2 bases and J by 3 bases; unmatched bases: 3. The CDR3 is CASSYGQGGKNIQYF. The DNA of the CDR3 is TGTGCCAGCAGTTACGGACAGGGAGGCAAAAACATTCAGTACTTC.

The V call is TRBV5-1, the J call TRBJ1-1; no reliable D call. Germline CDR1 SGHRS, CDR2 YFSETQ. The CDR3 contains 15 residues. Trimming removed 0 bases from V and 1 base from J, with 10 bases in between. CDR3 DNA: TGCGCCAGCAGCTTGGGGTCAGCGGCGAACACTGAAGCTTTCTTT. Protein: CASSLGSAANTEAFF. The full variable domain, completed using reference TRBV5-1 and TRBJ1-1, is KAGVTQTPRYLIKTRGQQVTLSCSPISGHRSVSWYQQTPGQGLQFLFEYFSETQRNKGNFPGRFSGRQFSNSRSEMNVSTLELGDSALYLCASSLGSAANTEAFFGQGTRLTVV.

A single count supports this clone. The chain uses TRBV6-5 and TRBJ1-1, with D maybe TRBD1 (6 bases). The CDR3 length is 13 residues. The V end lost 6 bases, the J end lost 0 bases, and 8 bases lay between the germline ends. CDR1 is MNHEY and CDR2 is SVGAGI in the germline V gene. CDR3 protein: CASSRGMNTEAFF. The CDR3 DNA is TGTGCCAGCAGCAGGGGTATGAACACTGAAGCTTTCTTT.

This clone is a singleton in its sample. CDR3 nucleotide sequence: TGTGCCAGCAGCTCTCCCCTTAGCGGGAGGGCGGACACCGGGGAGCTGTTTTTT. It encodes CASSSPLSGRADTGELFF. The chain joins TRBV13 to TRBJ2-2; 11 bases map to TRBD2. This CDR3 contains 18 residues. Germline V gives CDR1 PRHDT, CDR2 FYEKMQ (reference sequence). The ends lost 4 bases at V and 3 bases at J; junction bases unmatched: 10.

The V and J genes are TRBV5-6 and TRBJ1-5; D possibly corresponds to TRBD1 (6 bases). Trimming stripped 0 bases from V and 5 bases from J, with 15 bases between. CDR1 is SGHDT, CDR2 YYEEEE, per germline. The length of the CDR3 is 16 residues. For the CDR3, the DNA is TGTGCCAGCAGCTTGGTAGGCGGGGGCGAGGATCAGCCCCAGCATTTT. Protein sequence: CASSLVGGGEDQPQHF.

This clone was recorded once. As DNA, the CDR3 is TGCAGCGCCTTGACAGGTGCTAGCACAGATACGCAGTATTTT. It specifies CSALTGASTDTQYF. J is TRBJ2-3 and V is TRBV29-1; weak D call: TRBD1 (6 bases). Per the germline V gene, CDR1 is SQVTM and CDR2 is ANQGSEA. This CDR3 is built from 14 residues. Trimming removed 7 bases from V and 0 bases from J, with 14 bases in between.

A single count supports this clone. The chain is built from TRBV29-1 and TRBJ1-2; maybe TRBD1 (5 bases). CDR1 and CDR2 from the germline V gene are SQVTM and ANQGSEA. Trimming took 0 bases from V and 2 from J, leaving 13 bases between them. The CDR3 consists of 15 residues. The CDR3 spells CSVEESGGRNYGYTF. DNA for the CDR3: TGCAGCGTTGAAGAGTCCGGGGGACGGAACTATGGCTACACCTTC.